This TCR beta chain was retrieved from a study of response to subunit inactivated influenza vaccine. Study-wide results and caveats: The authors suggested that every seasonal influenza vaccination recruits few new T cells.

The trim removed 0 bases at V and 0 bases at J, leaving 15 bases unmatched. The CDR3 consists of 20 residues. The V gene's germline CDR1 is MNHEY and CDR2 SVGEGT. MiXCR, run by TCRdb on the RT-PCR reads, gives a single entry per CDR3 protein. The sample has about 650,000 distinct CDR3 sequences; 14% are singletons. About this clonotype: Its antigen is unknown.

The material sequenced was PBMCs from blood, taken roughly 2 weeks before vaccination. This receptor was taken from a man aged 50-60 years who received an inactivated influenza vaccine. The chain couples TRBV6-2 or TRBV6-3 to TRBJ2-3; 7 bases are a match to TRBD2. The CDR3 region has the DNA TGTGCCAGCAGTTACTCGATTTTAATGGGCGGGGGAACTAGCACAGATACGCAGTATTTT. It yields the protein CASSYSILMGGGTSTDTQYF.